This T cell receptor (beta chain) was recovered during a study of T-cell reconstitution after alpha-beta-depleted transplantation in children. CDR1 and CDR2 from the germline V gene are MNHEY and SVGEGT. The CDR3 is made up of 15 amino acids. Trimming took 3 bases from V and 4 from J; bases not matched to a gene: 7. Preparation of the TCRbeta library used unique molecular identifiers. In TCRdb, the PCR reads were re-called with MiXCR into one record per CDR3 protein. Of about 110,000 distinct CDR3 sequences in the sample, 10% were seen once. In its sample, this clonotype was seen many times. V usage is TRBV6-2 or TRBV6-3 and J usage is TRBJ2-5; 8 bases match TRBD2. Sequences were derived from PBMCs from the stem cell graft donor, sampled from the stem cell graft. This sequence originates from a human donor who donated a stem cell graft to a child with acute lymphoblastic leukemia. The CDR3 region has the DNA TGTGCCAGCAGTTATTTCCGGACTAGCTCAGAGACCCAGTACTTC. This encodes CASSYFRTSSETQYF.